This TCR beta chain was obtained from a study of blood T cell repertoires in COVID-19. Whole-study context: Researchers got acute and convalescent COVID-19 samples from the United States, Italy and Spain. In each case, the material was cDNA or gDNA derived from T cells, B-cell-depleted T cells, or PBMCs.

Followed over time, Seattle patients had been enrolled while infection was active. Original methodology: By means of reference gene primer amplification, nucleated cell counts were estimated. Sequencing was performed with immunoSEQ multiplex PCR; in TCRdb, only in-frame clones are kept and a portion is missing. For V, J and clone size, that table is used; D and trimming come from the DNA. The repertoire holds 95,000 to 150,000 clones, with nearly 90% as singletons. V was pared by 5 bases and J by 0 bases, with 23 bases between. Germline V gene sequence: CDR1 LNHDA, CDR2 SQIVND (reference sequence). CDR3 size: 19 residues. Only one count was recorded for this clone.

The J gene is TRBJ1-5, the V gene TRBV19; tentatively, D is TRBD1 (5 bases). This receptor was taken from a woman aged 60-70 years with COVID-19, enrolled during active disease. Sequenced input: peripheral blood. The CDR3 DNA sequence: TGTGCCAGTAGTGTTTACCTCGACAGCGCAGATTATAGCAATCAGCCCCAGCATTTT. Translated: CASSVYLDSADYSNQPQHF.